Listed below are T cell receptor beta chains from one sample, sequenced in a study of blood T cell repertoires in COVID-19. Assay used: immunoSEQ multiplex PCR; TCRdb lists only in-frame clones, some missing. Of 180,000 or so clones in the sample, 80% to 85% were seen once. Sequenced sample: peripheral blood. Receptor source: a woman in her sixties or seventies with COVID-19, enrolled during active disease. Each CDR3 is given with its conserved first and last residue. Each record gives: J gene, D gene, V gene, clone size, CDR3 length, CDR3 protein, CDR3 DNA. D genes are given only for firm matches. Size tells how often a clone was seen (once, few, many) or the class of an expanded clone, and some rows leave it out.

TRBJ1-4 TRBD1 TRBV29-1 NA 13 CSAGGTANEKLFF TGCAGCGCCGGCGGGACAGCTAATGAAAAACTGTTTTTT
TRBJ2-1 NA TRBV20-1 NA 11 CSARDVLEQFF TGCAGTGCTAGAGATGTACTTGAGCAGTTCTTC
TRBJ2-5 TRBD2 TRBV6-5 NA 15 CASSRPSAGGETQYF TGTGCCAGCAGTAGACCGTCGGCGGGAGGGGAGACCCAGTACTTC
TRBJ1-2 TRBD1 TRBV12-5 once 14 CASAIDRGINGYTF TGTGCTAGTGCCATCGACAGGGGGATTAATGGCTACACCTTC
TRBJ1-4 TRBD1 TRBV2 NA 15 CASSPKTGGVEKLFF TGTGCCAGCAGTCCTAAGACAGGGGGAGTAGAAAAACTGTTTTTT
TRBJ1-1 NA TRBV19 NA 12 CASSGGDTEAFF TGTGCCAGTAGTGGAGGGGACACTGAAGCTTTCTTT
TRBJ1-4 NA TRBV20-1 NA 11 CSARQEQGSVF TGCAGTGCTAGACAAGAACAGGGATCGGTTTTT
TRBJ1-2 TRBD1 TRBV6-6 NA 16 CASSARTGGANYGYTF TGTGCCAGCAGCGCTCGAACAGGGGGCGCCAACTATGGCTACACCTTC
TRBJ1-2 TRBD1 TRBV7-3 NA 14 CASSPRTGNYGYTF TGTGCCAGCAGCCCAAGGACAGGGAACTATGGCTACACCTTC
TRBJ2-2 NA TRBV29-1 once 13 CSASVSSTGELFF TGCAGCGCCAGTGTGTCCAGCACCGGGGAGCTGTTTTTT
TRBJ2-3 NA TRBV28 NA 15 CASSVALGGGDTQYF TGTGCCAGCAGTGTGGCCCTAGGGGGGGGAGATACGCAGTATTTT
TRBJ2-5 NA TRBV2 NA 14 CASSVGLSGETQYF TGTGCCAGCAGTGTGGGGCTAAGTGGAGAGACCCAGTACTTC
TRBJ1-3 NA TRBV5-1 NA 15 CASSPGLSSGNTIYF TGCGCCAGCAGCCCGGGACTCAGCTCTGGAAACACCATATATTTT
TRBJ1-2 NA TRBV27 NA 15 CASSLLPGDAYGYTF TGTGCCAGCAGTTTATTGCCAGGGGACGCCTATGGCTACACCTTC
TRBJ1-2 NA TRBV5-1 NA 15 CASSLEGGAPYGYTF TGCGCCAGCAGCTTGGAAGGTGGGGCCCCCTATGGCTACACCTTC
TRBJ1-2 NA TRBV5-4 NA 15 CASSSQERGIYGYTF TGTGCCAGCAGCTCGCAAGAAAGGGGGATCTATGGCTACACCTTC
TRBJ1-1 NA TRBV19 NA 14 CASSVRQMNTEAFF TGTGCCAGTTCGGTCCGACAGATGAACACTGAAGCTTTCTTT
TRBJ1-2 NA TRBV6-6 NA 12 CASSSLSVGYTF TGTGCCAGCAGTTCTCTTTCGGTGGGCTACACCTTC
TRBJ1-4 NA TRBV21-1 NA 15 CASRYISSTNEKLFF TGTGCCAGCCGCTACATTAGCTCAACTAATGAAAAACTGTTTTTT
TRBJ2-7 TRBD1 TRBV10-3 NA 14 CAARPGQGAYEQYF TGTGCCGCACGCCCCGGACAGGGGGCCTACGAGCAGTACTTC
TRBJ1-5 TRBD1 TRBV5-1 NA 14 CASSALQGAQPQHF TGCGCCAGCAGCGCCTTACAGGGGGCTCAGCCCCAGCATTTT
TRBJ1-1 NA TRBV4-1 NA 15 CASSQEGRLNTEAFF TGCGCCAGCAGCCAAGAAGGGAGACTAAACACTGAAGCTTTCTTT
TRBJ2-5 NA TRBV12-5 few 15 CASGLPRPPSETQYF TGTGCTAGTGGTTTGCCCCGTCCCCCTAGTGAGACCCAGTACTTC
TRBJ2-7 TRBD2 TRBV14 NA 15 CASSLGTSGAYEQYF TGTGCCAGCAGCCTCGGGACTAGCGGCGCCTACGAGCAGTACTTC
TRBJ1-2 NA TRBV6-5 NA 13 CASSSGRGGGYTF TGTGCCAGCAGTTCGGGGAGAGGAGGTGGCTACACCTTC
TRBJ1-2 TRBD1 TRBV4-1 NA 15 CASSRETGGPPGNTF TGCGCCAGCAGCCGCGAAACAGGGGGGCCCCCTGGCAACACCTTC
TRBJ2-3 NA TRBV25-1 NA 14 CASSPGGRTDTQYF TGTGCCAGCAGTCCAGGGGGGCGGACAGATACGCAGTATTTT
TRBJ1-4 NA TRBV7-9 NA 15 CASSPGWGLNEKLFF TGTGCCAGCAGCCCTGGTTGGGGCCTCAATGAAAAACTGTTTTTT
TRBJ2-7 NA TRBV12-3/TRBV12-4 few 12 CASSRTAYEQYF TGTGCCAGCAGCAGGACAGCATACGAGCAGTACTTC
TRBJ2-3 TRBD2 TRBV27 NA 14 CASRPRLALDTQYF TGTGCCAGCAGGCCCCGACTAGCGCTAGATACGCAGTATTTT
TRBJ2-7 NA TRBV19 NA 15 CASSTDRGIPREQYF TGTGCCAGTAGTACTGATCGGGGGATCCCTCGCGAGCAGTACTTC
TRBJ1-3 NA TRBV9 NA 16 CASSVGMDYSGNTIYF TGTGCCAGCAGCGTAGGGATGGACTACTCTGGAAACACCATATATTTT
TRBJ1-2 NA TRBV29-1 NA 11 CSVSQGNGYTF TGCAGCGTCTCTCAGGGGAACGGCTACACCTTC